This T cell receptor beta chain was recovered during a study of healthy donors' naive CD4 and CD8 T cells. V shed 7 bases and J shed 3 bases, with 7 bases lying between them. The CDR3 is made up of 12 amino acids. CDR1 and CDR2 from the germline V gene are LNHDA and SQIVND (reference sequence). Only one count was recorded for this clonotype. The antigen is unknown. Regarding the study as a whole: Reportedly, most V and J gene segments showed naive CD4+ versus CD8+ bias.

Each TCR library used around 500 ng of total RNA and a linear amplification protocol. TCRdb fed the reads into MiXCR, producing one record per CDR3 protein. The sample includes about 180,000 distinct CDR3 sequences, about 70% of them seen just once. The receptor's source is a pool of human donors in good health; the sample pools cells from several healthy donors. V is TRBV19 and J is TRBJ2-1; D might be TRBD1 (6 bases). Sequenced material: naive CD4+ and CD8+ T cells sorted from blood, pooled from several donors. Here the CDR3 DNA reads TGTGCCAGTAAACAGGGCTACAATGAGCAGTTCTTC. Its translation is CASKQGYNEQFF.